What follows are 19 T cell receptor beta chains derived from one specimen sequenced in a study of T cells after yellow fever vaccination. A single record per CDR3 protein comes from TCRdb applying MiXCR to the 5' RACE reads. This repertoire shows 450,000 to 600,000 distinct CDR3 sequences, about 13% found once; its top ten account for around an eighth. Sequencing was performed on PBMCs, taken on the day of the yellow fever booster vaccination. The receptors here all came from a young man who received the YFV17D yellow fever vaccine.

This clonotype was counted only a few times. The V and J genes are TRBV4-3 and TRBJ1-4; 10 positions match TRBD1. Trimming at V came to 1 base and at J to 0 bases, leaving 5 bases not matched to a gene. Germline values: CDR1 LGHNA, CDR2 YSLEER. The CDR3 is made up of 18 amino acids. CDR3 DNA sequence: TGCGCCAGCAGCCAAGGGACAGGGGGACAGACAACTAATGAAAAACTGTTTTTT. As protein: CASSQGTGGQTTNEKLFF.

The V call is TRBV30, the J call TRBJ2-1; D remains unclear. V lost 1 base and J lost 4, with 5 bases in between. There are 12 residues in the CDR3. In germline, CDR1 is GTSNPN, CDR2 SVGIG (reference sequence). The CDR3 here is CAWSAQYNEQFF. The CDR3 DNA reads as TGTGCCTGGAGTGCACAGTACAATGAGCAGTTCTTC. The variable domain in full, with the rest retrieved from reference TRBV30 and TRBJ2-1, is SQTIHQWPATLVQPVGSPLSLECTVEGTSNPNLYWYRQAAGRGLQLLFYSVGIGQISSEVPQNLSASRPQDRQFILSSKKLLLSDSGFYLCAWSAQYNEQFFGPGTRLTVL.

CDR3 loop: CASSEAGGRETQYF. CDR3 nucleotide sequence: TGTGCCAGCAGCGAGGCGGGAGGGAGAGAGACCCAGTACTTC. The chain joins TRBV5-4 to TRBJ2-5; TRBD2 matches 9 bases. Germline CDR1 and CDR2: SGHNT and YYREEE (reference sequence). The CDR3 extends over 14 amino acids. Trimming cost V 4 bases and J 4 bases; bases outside gene matches: 5. The full variable domain, in which reference TRBV5-4 and TRBJ2-5 provide the parts outside the CDR3, is ETGVTQSPTHLIKTRGQQVTLRCSSQSGHNTVSWYQQALGQGPQFIFQYYREEENGRGNFPPRFSGLQFPNYSSELNVNALELDDSALYLCASSEAGGRETQYFGPGTRLLVL.

This clonotype was counted many times. The chain has TRBV30 and TRBJ2-7, with a weak D call TRBD2 (6 bases). V was cut by 2 bases and J by 8 bases, with 10 bases left in between. Germline V gene lookup returns CDR1 GTSNPN and CDR2 SVGIG (reference sequence). This CDR3 has 11 residues. The chain's CDR3 is CAWSPGRKQYF. The DNA of the CDR3 is TGTGCCTGGAGTCCCGGGAGAAAGCAGTACTTC.

In this sample, this clonotype turned up a few times. This sequence joins TRBV7-9 and TRBJ2-3; D gene unclear. The CDR3 extends over 15 amino acids. CDR1 is SEHNR, CDR2 FQNEAQ, per germline (reference sequence). Between the trimmed V and J ends, which lost 3 bases and 0 bases, there was a span of 10 bases. CDR3 region: CASSFPMGSTDTQYF. The CDR3 DNA is TGTGCCAGCAGCTTCCCGATGGGCAGCACAGATACGCAGTATTTT.

This clonotype was found a few times. The chain has TRBV12-3 or TRBV12-4 and TRBJ1-5; TRBD1 is a possible D gene (5 bases). Trimming left V 3 bases short and J 9 bases short, with 12 bases between. The length of the CDR3 is 13 residues. CDR3 bases: TGTGCCAGCAGTTTCGGCAGGGCCGTGCCCCAGCATTTT. It is translated as CASSFGRAVPQHF.

This clonotype was seen only a few times. This sequence joins TRBV24-1 and TRBJ2-1; D may be TRBD2 (6 bases). The CDR3 extends over 14 amino acids. V lost 10 bases, J lost 5 bases, and 17 bases lay in between. CDR1 is KGHDR and CDR2 is SFDVKD in the germline V gene. The CDR3 here is CATGGLGGDNEQFF. In nucleotides, the CDR3 is TGTGCCACTGGGGGACTCGGAGGTGACAATGAGCAGTTCTTC.

V is TRBV2 and J is TRBJ2-1; 7 nucleotides agree with TRBD2. Germline lookup yields CDR1 SNHLY and CDR2 FYNNEI. The junction had 9 bases not matched to a gene; V was cut back by 6 bases and J by 10 bases. The CDR3 is 13 residues long. Here the CDR3 DNA reads TGTGCCAGCAGAGTAAGGGCGGGGGACGAGCAGTTCTTC. Protein sequence: CASRVRAGDEQFF.

CDR3 DNA sequence: TGTGCCAGCGATGAGGGGGACAGGGCGGCAGATACGCAGTATTTT. Its translation is CASDEGDRAADTQYF. This chain links TRBV12-3 or TRBV12-4 with TRBJ2-3, with TRBD1 identical over 9 bases. Unmatched junction bases numbered 10, after V lost 8 bases and J lost 4 bases. The CDR3 extends over 15 amino acids.

The chain is built from TRBV18 and TRBJ1-2; no definite D call. Trimming removed 3 bases from V and 7 bases from J, with 12 bases in between. Germline-derived CDR1 and CDR2 are KGHSH and LQKENI. The CDR3 is made up of 13 amino acids. CDR3 DNA sequence: TGTGCCAGCTCACCTTCAAGGAATACTGGCTACACCTTC. It specifies CASSPSRNTGYTF.

This rearrangement joins TRBV6-5 to TRBJ2-1; D unresolved. The CDR3 has 15 amino acids. The V gene's germline CDR1 is MNHEY and CDR2 SVGAGI. The germline V and J ends were trimmed by 2 bases and 6 bases, with 14 bases remaining between them. Here the CDR3 reads CASSYDFLPGNEQFF. The CDR3 DNA reads TGTGCCAGCAGTTACGACTTCCTCCCAGGCAATGAGCAGTTCTTC.

V usage is TRBV20-1 and J usage is TRBJ2-7; 8 bases map to TRBD2. V gave up 5 bases and J gave up 2 bases; unmatched junction bases: 5. The CDR3 contains 13 residues. Germline V CDR1 and CDR2: DFQATT, SNEGSKA (reference sequence). CDR3 DNA sequence: TGCAGTGCTGCGGGAGGCCCCACCTACGAGCAGTACTTC. As protein: CSAAGGPTYEQYF.

This clonotype occurred many times. The CDR3 DNA sequence: TGTGCCAGCACCGTAGCGGCCAGCTCCTACAATGAGCAGTTCTTC. As protein: CASTVAASSYNEQFF. The chain carries TRBV12-3 or TRBV12-4 and TRBJ2-1, with a tentative D call TRBD2 (6 bases). Deletions cut 7 bases from V and 0 bases from J, with 13 bases between. The CDR3 is 15 residues long.

The V call is TRBV6-1, the J call TRBJ2-3, with 9 bases lining up with TRBD2. CDR1 is MNHNS and CDR2 is SASEGT in the germline V gene. Trimming removed 11 bases from V and 1 base from J; junction bases left unmatched: 7. The CDR3 is made up of 14 amino acids. The CDR3, as DNA: TGTGCCTTTTCGGGACTAGCCGGCACAGATACGCAGTATTTT. The encoded protein is CAFSGLAGTDTQYF.

J is TRBJ2-1 and V is TRBV12-3 or TRBV12-4; TRBD2 matches 10 bases. The CDR3 runs to 18 residues. CDR3 sequence: CTCSFRSSSGSLHNEQFF. In DNA, the CDR3 is TGTACCTGCAGTTTTCGGTCTTCTAGCGGGAGTCTCCACAATGAGCAGTTCTTC.

This clonotype was detected ten times or more. V usage is TRBV24-1 and J usage is TRBJ2-7; 8 bases match TRBD1. The J segment lost 3 bases and the V segment lost 3 bases, leaving 6 bases of the junction unmatched. Germline assignment: CDR1 KGHDR and CDR2 SFDVKD. This CDR3 is 15 amino acids long. CDR3 in amino acids: CATSDPQDRVYEQYF. Written as DNA, the CDR3 is TGTGCCACCAGTGATCCCCAGGACAGGGTCTACGAGCAGTACTTC.

This clonotype was seen ten or more times. V gene TRBV7-8 combines with J gene TRBJ2-5, with D perhaps matching TRBD1 (5 bases). The germline V gene has CDR1 SGHVS and CDR2 FQNEAQ. The V end lost 5 bases, the J end lost 2 bases, and 21 bases lay between the germline ends. The CDR3 covers 17 residues. The CDR3 DNA reads TGTGCCAGCAGCAATCTCGACAGAAGAAGGGCACAAGAGACCCAGTACTTC. Translated: CASSNLDRRRAQETQYF.

V and J are TRBV20-1 and TRBJ1-2, with D possibly being TRBD1 (5 bases). Germline CDR1 and CDR2: DFQATT and SNEGSKA (reference sequence). The germline V and J ends were trimmed by 1 base and 2 bases, with 20 bases remaining between them. This CDR3 region has 17 residues. The CDR3 spells CSARVRASDRPNYGYTF. As DNA, the CDR3 is TGCAGTGCTAGAGTTCGGGCTAGCGACAGACCGAACTATGGCTACACCTTC.

The rearrangement links TRBV20-1 to TRBJ2-3; 9 bases are shared with TRBD2. This CDR3 is built from 13 residues. J lost 8 bases, V lost 4 bases, and 7 bases had no gene match. Per the germline V gene, CDR1 is DFQATT and CDR2 is SNEGSKA (reference sequence). CDR3 DNA: TGCAGTGCTACCATAGCGGGAGACCGTACGCAGTATTTT. The encoded protein is CSATIAGDRTQYF.